These T cell receptor beta chains were read from a single sample in a study of blood T cell repertoires in COVID-19. Libraries were prepared by immunoSEQ multiplex PCR; TCRdb keeps only in-frame clonotypes and omits some of them. The repertoire holds around 50,000 clones, more than 70% seen once, with just under 25% in the top ten. Material for sequencing was peripheral blood. Receptors were obtained from a woman of 80 years or more with acute or convalescent COVID-19. CDR3s include the opening cysteine and the closing phenylalanine or tryptophan. The D gene is left open where the match is weak. A row's size may be missing; if present it is once, few, many or a size class.

V gene,clone size,J gene,D gene,CDR3 protein,CDR3 DNA
TRBV5-1,NA,TRBJ2-6,TRBD1,CASSPGQGLPGANVLTF,TGCGCCAGCAGCCCGGGACAGGGCTTACCAGGGGCCAACGTCCTGACTTTC
TRBV10-1,NA,TRBJ2-5,TRBD1,CASSESGTGVETQYF,TGCGCCAGCAGTGAGTCGGGTACAGGGGTGGAGACCCAGTACTTC
TRBV10-1,NA,TRBJ1-1,TRBD1,CASSGQGGTEAFF,TGCGCCAGCAGCGGACAGGGAGGAACTGAAGCTTTCTTT
TRBV7-9,NA,TRBJ2-1,TRBD2,CASSLASGGSYNEQFF,TGTGCCAGCAGCTTAGCGAGCGGGGGCTCCTACAATGAGCAGTTCTTC
TRBV9,NA,TRBJ1-3,TRBD1,CASSPTKDRAGNTIYF,TGTGCCAGCAGCCCCACAAAGGACAGGGCTGGAAACACCATATATTTT
TRBV6-2/TRBV6-3,NA,TRBJ2-5,NA,CASSITRGQETQYF,TGTGCCAGCAGCATCACCAGGGGCCAAGAGACCCAGTACTTC
TRBV18,NA,TRBJ1-5,TRBD1,CASSPRQGYNQPQHF,TGTGCCAGCTCACCGAGACAGGGTTACAATCAGCCCCAGCATTTT
TRBV7-9,NA,TRBJ2-5,NA,CASSWGPQETQYF,TGTGCCAGCAGCTGGGGGCCCCAAGAGACCCAGTACTTC
TRBV3-1/TRBV3-2,few,TRBJ1-6,TRBD1,CASSQEGDRVSPLHF,TGTGCCAGCAGCCAAGAGGGGGACAGGGTCTCACCCCTCCACTTT
TRBV6-5,NA,TRBJ2-1,TRBD1,CASSSQGATGEQFF,TGTGCCAGCAGTTCACAGGGGGCTACGGGTGAGCAGTTCTTC
TRBV19,NA,TRBJ2-2,NA,CASNTRGSGELFF,TGTGCCAGTAATACCAGAGGGTCCGGGGAGCTGTTTTTT
TRBV6-2/TRBV6-3,NA,TRBJ1-6,NA,CASSSTAGGNSPLHF,TGTGCCAGCAGTTCGACAGCCGGGGGGAATTCACCCCTCCACTTT
TRBV6-5,once,TRBJ1-5,NA,CASSYSGQGRNQPQHF,TGTGCCAGCAGTTACTCGGGCCAGGGGCGCAATCAGCCCCAGCATTTT
TRBV25-1,NA,TRBJ1-6,TRBD1,CASSAQGGWNSPLHF,TGTGCCAGCAGTGCCCAGGGGGGATGGAATTCACCCCTCCACTTT
TRBV6-6,NA,TRBJ1-5,NA,CASSGVNSNQPQHF,TGTGCCAGCAGCGGGGTTAATAGCAATCAGCCCCAGCATTTT
TRBV5-1,NA,TRBJ2-7,NA,CASSLGDNGYEQYF,TGCGCCAGCAGCTTAGGGGACAACGGCTACGAGCAGTACTTC
TRBV6-1,NA,TRBJ1-4,NA,CASSEREGTNEKLFF,TGTGCCAGCAGTGAAAGGGAGGGTACAAATGAAAAACTGTTTTTT
TRBV3-1/TRBV3-2,NA,TRBJ1-4,TRBD1,CASSQEGQGARSEKLFF,TGTGCCAGCAGCCAAGAGGGACAGGGGGCTAGAAGTGAAAAACTGTTTTTT
TRBV20-1,NA,TRBJ1-6,NA,CSAGDGYNSPLHF,TGCAGTGCTGGTGACGGGTATAATTCACCCCTCCACTTT
TRBV2,NA,TRBJ1-4,TRBD1,CASSEEFGTGGKLFF,TGTGCCAGCAGTGAAGAGTTTGGGACAGGGGGAAAACTGTTTTTT
TRBV5-1,NA,TRBJ1-1,NA,CASSPLTGLTEAFF,TGCGCCAGCAGCCCGTTAACAGGGCTCACTGAAGCTTTCTTT
TRBV6-6,NA,TRBJ2-1,NA,CASSYRSSYNEQFF,TGTGCCAGCAGTTACAGGAGCTCCTACAATGAGCAGTTCTTC
TRBV5-1,NA,TRBJ1-1,NA,CASSLQMVNTEAFF,TGCGCCAGCAGCCTTCAGATGGTGAACACTGAAGCTTTCTTT
TRBV5-1,NA,TRBJ1-2,TRBD1,CASSQGQSYYGYTF,TGCGCCAGCAGCCAGGGACAGAGCTACTATGGCTACACCTTC
TRBV5-4,NA,TRBJ2-2,TRBD1,CASSLGDRGNTGELFF,TGTGCCAGCAGCTTGGGGGACAGGGGGAACACCGGGGAGCTGTTTTTT
TRBV28,NA,TRBJ2-7,NA,CASSLNPSVYEQYF,TGTGCCAGCAGTTTAAACCCCTCAGTCTACGAGCAGTACTTC
TRBV29-1,NA,TRBJ1-4,NA,CSVSESQRRHEKLFF,TGCAGCGTTTCCGAATCACAACGGAGGCATGAAAAACTGTTTTTT
TRBV5-1,NA,TRBJ2-3,TRBD1,CASRGTAGDTQYF,TGCGCCAGCAGAGGGACAGCCGGAGATACGCAGTATTTT
TRBV7-8,NA,TRBJ2-2,TRBD2,CASRAGLAENTGELFF,TGTGCCAGCAGAGCCGGACTAGCGGAGAACACCGGGGAGCTGTTTTTT
TRBV11-1,NA,TRBJ2-5,NA,CASSLERLETQYF,TGTGCCAGCAGCTTGGAGCGTTTAGAGACCCAGTACTTC
TRBV19,NA,TRBJ1-5,NA,CASSWTFNQPQHF,TGTGCCAGTAGCTGGACATTCAATCAGCCCCAGCATTTT
TRBV5-1,NA,TRBJ2-1,TRBD1,CASSLEGGLYNEQFF,TGCGCCAGCAGCTTGGAAGGGGGCCTGTACAATGAGCAGTTCTTC
TRBV6-5,NA,TRBJ1-6,TRBD1,CASRGQGSYNSPLHF,TGTGCCAGCAGGGGACAGGGTAGTTATAATTCACCCCTCCACTTT
TRBV11-3,few,TRBJ2-2,NA,CASSLDFATANTGELFF,TGTGCCAGCAGCTTAGATTTTGCGACAGCGAACACCGGGGAGCTGTTTTTT
TRBV3-1/TRBV3-2,NA,TRBJ1-1,NA,CASSQGQLNTEAFF,TGTGCCAGCAGCCAAGGACAATTGAACACTGAAGCTTTCTTT
TRBV19,NA,TRBJ2-3,TRBD2,CASSMGTSGSDTQYF,TGTGCCAGTAGTATGGGGACTAGCGGCTCAGATACGCAGTATTTT
TRBV11-2,once,TRBJ2-3,NA,CASSSRGFGTDTQYF,TGTGCCAGCAGCTCCAGGGGCTTTGGGACAGATACGCAGTATTTT
TRBV10-3,NA,TRBJ2-2,NA,CAISESGGELTGELFF,TGTGCCATCAGTGAGTCCGGGGGAGAGCTCACCGGGGAGCTGTTTTTT
TRBV7-9,NA,TRBJ2-7,NA,CASSKTQGHEQYF,TGTGCCAGCAGCAAAACTCAGGGCCACGAGCAGTACTTC
TRBV20-1,NA,TRBJ2-5,NA,CSARHGETQYF,TGCAGTGCTAGGCACGGGGAGACCCAGTACTTC
TRBV29-1,NA,TRBJ2-3,NA,CSVEIGGADTQYF,TGCAGCGTTGAGATAGGCGGGGCAGATACGCAGTATTTT
TRBV5-1,NA,TRBJ2-1,TRBD2,CASSQTPGLGEQFF,TGCGCCAGCAGCCAAACCCCGGGACTAGGTGAGCAGTTCTTC
TRBV5-4,NA,TRBJ1-6,NA,CASSLGLVESSSYNSPLHF,TGTGCCAGCAGCTTGGGGTTGGTGGAGAGCAGCTCCTATAATTCACCCCTCCACTTT
TRBV6-5,NA,TRBJ2-7,TRBD2,CASRKHRGESYEQYF,TGTGCCAGCAGAAAACACCGGGGGGAATCCTACGAGCAGTACTTC
TRBV7-9,NA,TRBJ2-2,TRBD1,CASSPTGTGSTGELFF,TGTGCCAGCAGCCCAACCGGGACAGGGTCCACCGGGGAGCTGTTTTTT
TRBV6-1,few,TRBJ1-5,NA,CASSEIETAQTWNQPQHF,TGTGCCAGCAGTGAAATTGAGACAGCGCAAACATGGAATCAGCCCCAGCATTTT